What follows are 28 T cell receptor beta chains derived from one specimen sequenced in a study of shared clonotypes between healthy human individuals. It was CD45RO-negative cells, positively selected for CCR7, that made up naive CD8 cells, with terminally differentiated effector memory CD45RA+ cells excluded. Profiled with immunoSEQ multiplex PCR; TCRdb holds only in-frame clones, not every one. The repertoire holds approximately 2,200,000 clones, about 93% seen once, with about 1.5% in the top ten. The sequencing sample was made of naive CD8+ T cells from PBMCs. The receptors stem from a man aged 18 to 30 in good health. Some clones in this sample may be carry-over from other donors' samples.

The rearrangement links TRBV6-1 to TRBJ2-2; 7 bases line up with TRBD2. This CDR3 has 13 residues. Germline V gives CDR1 MNHNS, CDR2 SASEGT. V was pared by 11 bases and J by 5 bases, with 8 bases of the junction left unmatched. The CDR3 nucleotides are TGTGCCCTTTACGGGAGGCGGACCGGGGAGCTGTTTTTT. This gives the protein CALYGRRTGELFF.

The chain is built from TRBV13 and TRBJ2-3; TRBD2 matches at 7 bases. The CDR3 extends over 17 amino acids. Germline assignment: CDR1 PRHDT and CDR2 FYEKMQ (reference sequence). Unmatched junction bases numbered 9, after V lost 0 bases and J lost 3 bases. The CDR3 spells CASSLGLASGLTDTQYF. The CDR3 DNA reads as TGTGCCAGCAGCTTAGGCTTGGCTAGCGGCTTGACAGATACGCAGTATTTT.

This chain links TRBV7-9 with TRBJ1-2; tentative D call: TRBD1 (5 bases). The length of the CDR3 is 16 residues. V was shortened by 3 bases and J by 4 bases, with 18 bases between the two germline ends. Per germline, CDR1 SEHNR and CDR2 FQNEAQ (reference sequence). This CDR3 is CASSFGDSSFLYGYTF. The CDR3 DNA follows: TGTGCCAGCAGCTTTGGGGACTCCTCATTCCTCTATGGCTACACCTTC.

The chain employs TRBV6-1 and TRBJ2-1; 8 bases match TRBD1. The germline V gene has CDR1 MNHNS and CDR2 SASEGT. The ends lost 6 bases at V and 4 bases at J; junction bases unmatched: 5. CDR3 length: 14 residues. CDR3 sequence (DNA): TGTGCCAGCAGCGACCGGGACAGGTACAATGAGCAGTTCTTC. It translates to CASSDRDRYNEQFF.

J is TRBJ2-1 and V is TRBV7-8; perhaps TRBD2 as D (5 bases). Germline V CDR1 and CDR2: SGHVS, FQNEAQ. CDR3 size: 12 residues. V was trimmed by 4 bases and J by 6 bases, leaving 7 bases between them. The CDR3 here is CASSSRGNEQFF. The CDR3 DNA follows: TGTGCCAGCAGCTCCCGGGGCAATGAGCAGTTCTTC.

The J gene is TRBJ1-1, the V gene TRBV7-9; no definite D call. Germline V gives CDR1 SEHNR, CDR2 FQNEAQ (reference sequence). Trimming shortened V by 0 bases and J by 0 bases, and 17 bases separated the two germline ends. The CDR3 is 18 amino acids. CDR3 sequence reads: CASSLASWKRGLNTEAFF. Written as DNA, the CDR3 is TGTGCCAGCAGCTTAGCATCCTGGAAGCGTGGATTGAACACTGAAGCTTTCTTT.

The chain is built from TRBV14 and TRBJ2-7; a possible D gene is TRBD2 (5 bases). V lost 0 bases and J lost 3, with 15 bases in between. The CDR3 extends over 16 amino acids. Germline CDR1 SGHDN, CDR2 FVKESK. CDR3 nucleotides: TGTGCCAGCAGCCAAGATCACGGACTTTCCTACTACGAGCAGTACTTC. It yields the protein CASSQDHGLSYYEQYF. The full variable domain, completed using reference TRBV14 and TRBJ2-7, is EAGVTQFPSHSVIEKGQTVTLRCDPISGHDNLYWYRRVMGKEIKFLLHFVKESKQDESGMPNNRFLAERTGGTYSTLKVQPAELEDSGVYFCASSQDHGLSYYEQYFGPGTRLTVT.

The rearrangement joins TRBV15 to TRBJ2-2; D assignment may be TRBD1 or TRBD2 (5 bases each). Germline CDR1 is LNHNV and CDR2 is YYDKDF (reference sequence). There are 14 residues in the CDR3. V gave up 1 base and J gave up 4 bases, with 7 bases separating them. CDR3 amino acids: CATSRGGVTGELFF. The DNA of the CDR3 is TGTGCCACCAGCAGAGGAGGGGTCACCGGGGAGCTGTTTTTT.

The gene calls are TRBV9 and TRBJ1-2; D is uncertain. This CDR3 comprises 14 residues. Trimming shortened V by 0 bases and J by 4 bases, and 10 bases separated the two germline ends. Germline V gene data show CDR1 as SGDLS and CDR2 as YYNGEE. The CDR3 loop reads CASSVGVVSYGYTF. CDR3 in DNA: TGTGCCAGCAGCGTAGGTGTGGTCTCCTATGGCTACACCTTC.

The genes are TRBV7-8 and TRBJ2-7, with TRBD2 matching 7 bases. From germline, CDR1 is SGHVS and CDR2 FQNEAQ. The CDR3 loop spans 13 amino acids. V shed 5 bases, J shed 3 bases, and the junction held 4 bases outside the gene matches. The CDR3 DNA sequence: TGTGCCAGCAGCCTCCCTAGCGGCTACGAGCAGTACTTC. Its protein product is CASSLPSGYEQYF.

The V and J genes are TRBV9 and TRBJ2-2; TRBD2 matches 8 bases. The CDR3 extends over 16 amino acids. Trimming cost V 3 bases and J 0 bases; bases outside gene matches: 4. CDR1 is SGDLS and CDR2 is YYNGEE in the germline V gene. The CDR3 DNA is TGTGCCAGCAGCGCCGGGGGGGCCCCGAACACCGGGGAGCTGTTTTTT. Translation: CASSAGGAPNTGELFF.

The chain recombines TRBV28 with TRBJ1-3; the D is unclear. This CDR3 comprises 15 residues. The V end lost 4 bases, the J end lost 2 bases, and 12 bases lay between the germline ends. CDR1 MDHEN and CDR2 SYDVKM come from the germline V gene. The CDR3 protein is CASSSPYGAGNTIYF. In nucleotides, the CDR3 is TGTGCCAGCAGTTCTCCTTATGGGGCTGGAAACACCATATATTTT.

This chain connects TRBV4-3 to TRBJ2-1; 10 bases fit TRBD2. The CDR3 is 18 amino acids. Germline lookup yields CDR1 LGHNA and CDR2 YSLEER. Unmatched junction bases numbered 12, after V lost 0 bases and J lost 7 bases. In DNA, the CDR3 is TGCGCCAGCAGCCAAGACTTTCCCGGTCTAGCGGGGGAAAATGAGCAGTTCTTC. Translated: CASSQDFPGLAGENEQFF.

This chain uses TRBV2 with TRBJ1-2; D uncertain. The germline V and J ends were trimmed by 1 base and 6 bases, with 15 bases remaining between them. The CDR3 contains 15 residues. The V gene's germline CDR1 is SNHLY and CDR2 FYNNEI. The CDR3 sequence is CASSEEGGKGDGYTF. CDR3 coding DNA: TGTGCCAGCAGTGAAGAGGGAGGAAAAGGCGATGGCTACACCTTC.

The chain uses TRBV13 and TRBJ2-5; D possibly corresponds to TRBD2 (6 bases). The CDR3 is 14 residues long. From germline, CDR1 is PRHDT and CDR2 FYEKMQ (reference sequence). The V gene lost 5 bases and the J gene lost 7 bases, with 17 bases spanning the gap. The CDR3 reads CASSPNGLPRTQYF. The CDR3 DNA follows: TGTGCCAGCAGCCCGAACGGACTACCCAGGACCCAGTACTTC.

This clone is a singleton in its sample. This chain connects TRBV27 to TRBJ2-7; TRBD2 matches at 15 bases. V was pared by 5 bases and J by 5 bases, with 10 bases of the junction left unmatched. The CDR3 has 17 residues. CDR1 MNHEY and CDR2 SMNVEV come from the germline V gene (reference sequence). CDR3: CASSPGLAGGPSHEQYF. DNA for the CDR3: TGTGCCAGCAGTCCGGGACTAGCGGGAGGCCCATCCCACGAGCAGTACTTC.

This clone was detected once. This chain connects TRBV28 to TRBJ2-6, with D tentatively TRBD1 (5 bases). Per the germline V gene, CDR1 is MDHEN and CDR2 is SYDVKM. The CDR3 runs 21 residues. V was cut by 5 bases and J by 5 bases, with 31 bases left in between. CDR3 nucleotides: TGTGCCAGCAGTCCTGCCTACCGCGACAGTTTCGGTCCGGATAGGGCCAACGTCCTGACTTTC. Its translation: CASSPAYRDSFGPDRANVLTF.

V is TRBV6-6 and J is TRBJ1-4; no firm D call. Germline values: CDR1 MNHNY, CDR2 SVGAGI (reference sequence). The CDR3 sequence is 15 residues long. Deletions cut 8 bases from V and 2 bases from J, with 15 bases between. CDR3 residues: CASPARRATNEKLFF. CDR3 bases: TGTGCCAGCCCAGCCCGGAGGGCTACTAATGAAAAACTGTTTTTT.

The rearrangement links TRBV27 to TRBJ2-4; the D is unclear. This CDR3 has 14 amino acids. Trimming removed 4 bases at V and 5 bases at J, with 12 bases between. Germline lookup yields CDR1 MNHEY and CDR2 SMNVEV (reference sequence). The CDR3 DNA follows: TGTGCCAGCAGTTCGCGGTCCGGAGAAAACATTCAGTACTTC. Protein sequence: CASSSRSGENIQYF.

The rearrangement joins TRBV30 to TRBJ1-1; no clear D gene. V gave up 7 bases and J gave up 7 bases, with 16 bases separating them. The CDR3 is made up of 12 amino acids. Germline loops: CDR1 GTSNPN, CDR2 SVGIG (reference sequence). CDR3 sequence: CASPSLSSEAFF. CDR3 nucleotides: TGTGCCTCACCTAGTTTGAGCAGTGAAGCTTTCTTT.

The chain is built from TRBV7-9 and TRBJ1-2; D remains unclear. V lost 3 bases to trimming and J lost 4 bases, with 9 bases between them. There are 13 residues in the CDR3. CDR1 is SEHNR and CDR2 is FQNEAQ in the germline V gene (reference sequence). Here the CDR3 DNA reads TGTGCCAGCAGCTTCTCCGGCCGCTATGGCTACACCTTC. As protein: CASSFSGRYGYTF.

Points on this clone: The sample contains more than one DNA sequence encoding this CDR3. The chain links TRBV6-1 to TRBJ1-1, with 7 bases lining up with TRBD1. The germline V gene has CDR1 MNHNS and CDR2 SASEGT. The CDR3 contains 13 residues. V was clipped by 6 bases and J by 1 base; unmatched bases: 2. The CDR3, as DNA: TGTGCCAGCAGGAACAGGGGGAACACTGAAGCTTTCTTT. Encoded protein: CASRNRGNTEAFF.

The chain uses TRBV19 and TRBJ1-2; D gene unclear. The CDR3 totals 13 residues. The V end was cut by 3 bases, the J end by 2 bases, with 7 bases between. Germline assignment: CDR1 LNHDA and CDR2 SQIVND (reference sequence). CDR3 protein: CASSILVNYGYTF. CDR3 sequence (DNA): TGTGCCAGTAGTATCTTGGTAAACTATGGCTACACCTTC.

CDR3 coding DNA: TGTGCCAGTAGCTCCCCCATGGGCACCCTTGGAGAGACCCAGTACTTC. Encoded protein: CASSSPMGTLGETQYF. V and J are TRBV19 and TRBJ2-5; D call uncertain. Trimming took off 6 bases at V and 4 bases at J, with 21 bases between the two ends. Germline CDR1 and CDR2: LNHDA and SQIVND (reference sequence). CDR3 size: 16 residues.

The genes are TRBV4-3 and TRBJ2-4; weak D call: TRBD1 (6 bases). The CDR3 loop spans 15 amino acids. Trimming stripped 0 bases from V and 8 bases from J, with 14 bases between. Germline lookup yields CDR1 LGHNA and CDR2 YSLEER. DNA for the CDR3: TGCGCCAGCAGCCAAGATCTGGGGGCAGCGGACATTCAGTACTTC. This sequence encodes CASSQDLGAADIQYF.

This chain uses TRBV6-5 with TRBJ1-4; D ambiguous. CDR3 size: 13 residues. Trimming removed 2 bases at V and 4 bases at J, with 5 bases between. The germline V gene has CDR1 MNHEY and CDR2 SVGAGI. The CDR3 here is CASSYGYNEKLFF. In nucleotides, the CDR3 is TGTGCCAGCAGTTACGGCTATAATGAAAAACTGTTTTTT.

The V and J genes are TRBV10-3 and TRBJ2-3; D is ambiguous. Trimming pared 3 bases from V and 2 bases from J, leaving 6 bases between. Looked up from germline, CDR1 is ENHRY and CDR2 is SYGVKD. This CDR3 has 13 residues. CDR3 in amino acids: CAISDLLTDTQYF. The DNA of the CDR3 is TGTGCCATCAGTGATTTACTCACAGATACGCAGTATTTT.

The rearrangement joins TRBV28 to TRBJ2-5; 9 bases match TRBD2. Per germline, CDR1 MDHEN and CDR2 SYDVKM. V trimming: 4 bases; J trimming: 0 bases; junction bases outside the gene matches: 6. This CDR3 spans 16 amino acids. The chain's CDR3 is CASSWMTSGDQETQYF. The CDR3 DNA is TGTGCCAGCAGTTGGATGACTAGCGGAGACCAAGAGACCCAGTACTTC.